Below are 17 T cell receptor beta chains sequenced from a single sample in a study of blood T cell repertoires in COVID-19. The repertoire was sequenced with immunoSEQ multiplex PCR; TCRdb's copy has only in-frame clones and lacks some. The data contain fewer than 200,000 clones, roughly 84% of them singletons. Sequencing input: peripheral blood. The receptor source for this set is a middle-aged man with acute or convalescent COVID-19.

The chain has TRBV27 and TRBJ1-2; 10 bases agree with TRBD1. The CDR3 is 16 amino acids. J was trimmed by 7 bases and V by 5 bases; bases with no gene match: 13. Germline lookup yields CDR1 MNHEY and CDR2 SMNVEV (reference sequence). The chain's CDR3 is CASSTNRDRGRSGYTF. CDR3 nucleotides: TGTGCCAGCAGTACAAACCGTGACAGGGGGCGAAGTGGCTACACCTTC.

The chain uses TRBV19 and TRBJ2-1, with D perhaps TRBD2 (5 bases). V dropped 3 bases and J dropped 6 bases, with 21 bases sitting between them. CDR3 length: 17 amino acids. Germline-derived CDR1 and CDR2 are LNHDA and SQIVND (reference sequence). The CDR3 loop reads CASSMRAGLLTGNEQFF. DNA for the CDR3: TGTGCCAGTAGTATGCGGGCTGGGCTTCTGACCGGCAATGAGCAGTTCTTC.

V gene TRBV29-1 combines with J gene TRBJ2-3; 9 bases are a match to TRBD2. The junction had 1 base not matched to a gene; V was cut back by 3 bases and J by 3 bases. The CDR3 has 13 amino acids. From germline, CDR1 is SQVTM and CDR2 ANQGSEA. CDR3 sequence: CSVERGGTDTQYF. CDR3 nucleotide sequence: TGCAGCGTTGAGCGGGGGGGAACAGATACGCAGTATTTT.

The chain couples TRBV19 to TRBJ1-6; D may be TRBD1 (5 bases). The CDR3 totals 17 residues. V was clipped by 1 base and J by 0 bases, with 10 bases between them. Germline V gives CDR1 LNHDA, CDR2 SQIVND (reference sequence). The CDR3 DNA sequence: TGTGCCAGTAGTATAGCACAGGCAAGCTCCTATAATTCACCCCTCCACTTT. Protein product: CASSIAQASSYNSPLHF. The full variable domain, completed using reference TRBV19 and TRBJ1-6, is DGGITQSPKYLFRKEGQNVTLSCEQNLNHDAMYWYRQDPGQGLRLIYYSQIVNDFQKGDIAEGYSVSREKKESFPLTVTSAQKNPTAFYLCASSIAQASSYNSPLHFGNGTRLTVT.

The chain is built from TRBV30 and TRBJ1-2, with D unresolved. This CDR3 has 13 amino acids. Germline CDR1 GTSNPN, CDR2 SVGIG (reference sequence). V was shortened by 3 bases and J by 6 bases, with 14 bases between the two germline ends. CDR3 in DNA: TGTGCCTGGAGGGGGAGCCAGTTCGATGGCTACACCTTC. Amino acid sequence: CAWRGSQFDGYTF.

A single count supports this clone. V gene TRBV3-1 (or the pseudogene TRBV3-2) combines with J gene TRBJ2-5; TRBD2 aligns across 10 bases. Germline CDR1 and CDR2: LGHDT and YNNKEL (reference sequence). This CDR3 is 15 amino acids long. V trimming: 2 bases; J trimming: 4 bases; junction bases outside the gene matches: 4. The CDR3 sequence: CASSQKRGGRETQYF. For the CDR3, the DNA is TGTGCCAGCAGCCAAAAGCGGGGGGGCCGAGAGACCCAGTACTTC.

The chain couples TRBV9 to TRBJ1-6, with D perhaps matching TRBD1 (5 bases). V lost 6 bases and J lost 0, with 10 bases in between. The CDR3 consists of 15 residues. The germline V gene has CDR1 SGDLS and CDR2 YYNGEE. For the CDR3, the DNA is TGTGCCAGCACCCGGGGGAGCTCCTATAATTCACCCCTCCACTTT. Translation: CASTRGSSYNSPLHF.

The chain is built from TRBV6-1 and TRBJ2-7, with TRBD1 identical over 10 bases. The CDR3 is 14 residues long. Germline V gene sequence: CDR1 MNHNS, CDR2 SASEGT. J lost 3 bases, V lost 5 bases, and 4 bases had no gene match. This CDR3 reads CASSRTGGIYEQYF. CDR3 in DNA: TGTGCCAGCAGTCGGACAGGGGGGATCTACGAGCAGTACTTC.

The sample holds a few counts of this clone. The chain has TRBV3-1 (or the pseudogene TRBV3-2) and TRBJ2-7; D is ambiguous. Germline V gives CDR1 LGHDT, CDR2 YNNKEL (reference sequence). This CDR3 spans 12 amino acids. Trimming removed 1 base from V and 5 bases from J, with 6 bases in between. The CDR3 nucleotides are TGTGCCAGCAGCCAAGTAGCTCACGAGCAGTACTTC. This encodes CASSQVAHEQYF.

This clone showed up just a few times. The chain combines TRBV7-2 with TRBJ2-7; possible D gene TRBD2, 6 bases. V was trimmed by 5 bases and J by 4 bases, leaving 18 bases between them. Germline CDR1 SGHTA, CDR2 FQGNSA. The CDR3 is 15 amino acids. CDR3 nucleotide sequence: TGTGCCAGCAGCAGACCCCACTCAGGGACTTACGAGCAGTACTTC. This encodes CASSRPHSGTYEQYF.

The V gene is TRBV24-1, the J gene TRBJ1-2; 10 positions match TRBD1. The V gene end was trimmed by 0 bases and the J gene end by 6 bases; junction bases not matched to a gene: 15. The length of the CDR3 is 19 residues. Germline V gene lookup returns CDR1 KGHDR and CDR2 SFDVKD. Here the CDR3 DNA reads TGTGCCACCAGTGATTTGAGTTGGGACAGGGGACGCCGGGAGAATGGCTACACCTTC. Translating gives CATSDLSWDRGRRENGYTF.

The chain employs TRBV18 and TRBJ2-2; 10 positions agree with TRBD2. Germline V lookup: CDR1 KGHSH, CDR2 LQKENI. This CDR3 has 16 amino acids. V lost 1 base and J lost 3; bases outside the gene matches: 2. DNA for the CDR3: TGTGCCAGCTCACCACGGACTAGCGGAGACACCGGGGAGCTGTTTTTT. Protein: CASSPRTSGDTGELFF.

This clone was counted only a few times. The V gene is TRBV12-3 or TRBV12-4, the J gene TRBJ1-1; possible D gene TRBD1, 5 bases. The length of the CDR3 is 13 residues. V was cut by 6 bases and J by 5 bases, with 13 bases left in between. The DNA for the CDR3 is TGTGCCAGCAGCCTGTTAGGGGAAACTGAAGCTTTCTTT. Its translation: CASSLLGETEAFF.

The chain recombines TRBV27 with TRBJ2-1, with 7 bases that match TRBD1. The CDR3 is made up of 14 amino acids. CDR1 is MNHEY, CDR2 SMNVEV, per germline (reference sequence). V lost 6 bases to trimming and J lost 4 bases; unmatched junction nucleotides: 6. DNA for the CDR3: TGTGCCAGCAGGCCGGGACAGACTTACAATGAGCAGTTCTTC. Its translation is CASRPGQTYNEQFF.

The rearrangement joins TRBV4-3 to TRBJ2-3; maybe TRBD2 (5 bases). CDR3 length equals 13 residues. With 4 bases removed from V and 3 bases from J, the gap between germline ends came to 8 bases. Germline CDR1 reads LGHNA; CDR2 reads YSLEER. CDR3 region: CASSPDLTDTQYF. The CDR3 nucleotides are TGCGCCAGCAGCCCGGACTTAACAGATACGCAGTATTTT.

J is TRBJ1-2 and V is TRBV6-5; D is undetermined. The CDR3 is 13 residues long. V was pared by 0 bases and J by 6 bases, with 8 bases between. The V gene's germline CDR1 is MNHEY and CDR2 SVGAGI. CDR3 bases: TGTGCCAGCAGTTACTCGTTGAGCGATGGCTACACCTTC. Translated, it gives CASSYSLSDGYTF.

V and J are TRBV19 and TRBJ2-2; a weak D match, TRBD1 (6 bases). Trimming removed 10 bases at V and 1 base at J, with 13 bases between. Germline V lookup: CDR1 LNHDA, CDR2 SQIVND (reference sequence). This CDR3 is 14 amino acids long. The CDR3 sequence is CATSGALNTGELFF. The CDR3 region has the DNA TGTGCCACCTCAGGGGCGCTGAACACCGGGGAGCTGTTTTTT.